This passage covers 7 T cell receptor beta chains from one sample sequenced in a study of blood T cell repertoires in COVID-19. Assay: immunoSEQ multiplex PCR; the TCRdb copy retains only in-frame clones and omits some. The sample consists of 55,000 to 80,000 clones, approximately 82% of them appearing once. The material sequenced was peripheral blood. The receptors were gathered from a man in his fifties or sixties with active COVID-19.

The V call is TRBV5-6, the J call TRBJ2-3; D is ambiguous. This CDR3 is 14 amino acids long. Between the trimmed V and J ends, which lost 0 bases and 1 base, there was a span of 6 bases. CDR1 is SGHDT, CDR2 YYEEEE, per germline. CDR3 nucleotides: TGTGCCAGCAGCTTGGACAGACGCACAGATACGCAGTATTTT. It specifies CASSLDRRTDTQYF.

The chain links TRBV10-3 to TRBJ2-5; 10 bases are shared with TRBD1. J gave up 5 bases and V 6 bases, and 6 bases lay outside the gene matches. CDR3 length equals 14 residues. Looked up from germline, CDR1 is ENHRY and CDR2 is SYGVKD. The CDR3 DNA reads TGTGCCATCAGGGCCGGGACAGGGGTCGAGACCCAGTACTTC. It yields the protein CAIRAGTGVETQYF.

The chain has TRBV11-2 and TRBJ2-2; 12 positions match TRBD2. The CDR3 spans 16 residues. V shed 4 bases, J shed 2 bases, and the junction held 2 bases outside the gene matches. CDR1 SGHAT and CDR2 FQNNGV come from the germline V gene. CDR3 nucleotide sequence: TGTGCCAGCAGCTCACTAGCGGGGGGAAACACCGGGGAGCTGTTTTTT. This sequence encodes CASSSLAGGNTGELFF.

The chain has TRBV4-1 and TRBJ2-1; 7 bases fit TRBD1. V shed 1 base and J 1 base; nucleotides not matched to a gene: 4. CDR1 and CDR2 from the germline V gene are MGHRA and YSYEKL. CDR3 length: 16 amino acids. The CDR3 region is CASSQAGTASYNEQFF. DNA for the CDR3: TGCGCCAGCAGCCAAGCCGGGACAGCTTCCTACAATGAGCAGTTCTTC.

The gene calls are TRBV11-2 and TRBJ1-1, with 7 bases identical to TRBD1. The V segment lost 5 bases and the J segment 10 bases; nucleotides outside the gene matches: 19. CDR3 length equals 16 residues. Germline V gene sequence: CDR1 SGHAT, CDR2 FQNNGV. The CDR3 DNA reads TGTGCCAGCAGCCCGGCGAGGTCAGCCACAGGGGCAATAGCTTTCTTT. Residues: CASSPARSATGAIAFF.

V is TRBV18 and J is TRBJ2-7; 8 nucleotides agree with TRBD1. The V and J ends lost 2 bases and 4 bases, in that order; junction bases with no gene match: 4. Looked up from germline, CDR1 is KGHSH and CDR2 is LQKENI. The CDR3 has 14 residues. In DNA form, the CDR3 reads TGTGCCAGCTCACCAGTTGGACAGGGATACGAGCAGTACTTC. Encoded protein: CASSPVGQGYEQYF. The whole variable domain, remainder taken from reference TRBV18 and TRBJ2-7, is NAGVMQNPRHLVRRRGQEARLRCSPMKGHSHVYWYRQLPEEGLKFMVYLQKENIIDESGMPKERFSAEFPKEGPSILRIQQVVRGDSAAYFCASSPVGQGYEQYFGPGTRLTVT.

The rearrangement joins TRBV5-1 to TRBJ2-5; 11 nucleotides align to TRBD2. The V gene end was trimmed by 3 bases and the J gene end by 1 base; junction bases not matched to a gene: 2. Looked up from germline, CDR1 is SGHRS and CDR2 is YFSETQ. CDR3 length: 15 residues. The DNA for the CDR3 is TGCGCCAGCAGCTCGGGACTAGCGGTCCAAGAGACCCAGTACTTC. This gives the protein CASSSGLAVQETQYF.